This T cell receptor beta chain was captured by sequencing in a study of PD-L1 blockade in urothelial cancer. Repertoires were generated with immunoSEQ multiplex PCR, while TCRdb's copy carries only in-frame clones and drops some. This table holds around 21,000 clones, around 86% found once. Time point reported: peripheral blood 6 weeks after treatment start. Germline values: CDR1 SNHLY, CDR2 FYNNEI. CDR3 length: 12 residues. The V and J ends lost 6 bases and 4 bases, in that order; junction bases with no gene match: 2. Sequencing used PBMCs, obtained around atezolizumab (anti-PD-L1) treatment. The TCR sequence derives from a man between 50 and 59 years old with urothelial cancer. The genes are TRBV2 and TRBJ1-2, with TRBD1 matching 7 bases. CDR3 sequence reads: CASRWDSYGYTF. CDR3 nucleotide sequence: TGTGCCAGCAGGTGGGACAGCTATGGCTACACCTTC.